This TCR beta chain was identified during a study of blood T cell repertoires in COVID-19. Study-wide context: Specimens from acute and convalescent COVID-19 originated in the United States, Italy and Spain. T cells, B-cell-depleted T cells, or PBMCs provided the cDNA or gDNA that served as material.

Germline V gene lookup returns CDR1 SNHLY and CDR2 FYNNEI. V shed 6 bases, J shed 7 bases, and the junction held 12 bases outside the gene matches. The CDR3 has 16 amino acids. Assay used: immunoSEQ multiplex PCR; TCRdb lists only in-frame clones, some missing. The sample has about 250,000 clones; roughly 83% are singletons. Specimen: peripheral blood. The origin of this receptor is a man older than 75 with acute or convalescent COVID-19. The gene calls are TRBV2 and TRBJ1-4; 9 bases align to TRBD1. The CDR3 nucleotides read TGTGCCAGCAGGTTTGGGACAGGGACGATTCTTGAAAAACTGTTTTTT. This translates into CASRFGTGTILEKLFF.